These 13 T cell receptor beta chains were all obtained from the same sample, sequenced in a study of T-cell reconstitution after alpha-beta-depleted transplantation in children. A TCRbeta library incorporating unique molecular identifiers was prepared. TCRdb passed the PCR reads through MiXCR, listing each CDR3 protein once. The sample includes about 350,000 distinct CDR3 sequences, under 20% seen only once; the top ten take approximately 38%. The sequencing used PBMCs, mostly from graft donor cells, collected 360 days after TCRalphabeta/CD19-depleted stem cell transplant. Receptors were obtained from a male patient aged 2 to 9 who had a stem cell transplant for acute lymphoblastic leukemia, so the T cells may come from the graft donor.

The CDR3 spells CASTLEGGAYNEQFF. CDR3 DNA: TGTGCCAGCACCCTTGAGGGAGGAGCATACAATGAGCAGTTCTTC. V gene TRBV12-3 or TRBV12-4 combines with J gene TRBJ2-1, with D possibly being TRBD2 (6 bases). Deletions cut 7 bases from V and 4 bases from J, with 17 bases between. CDR3 length: 15 amino acids.

This clonotype has a handful of counts. The chain links TRBV5-1 to TRBJ1-1; 7 nucleotides agree with TRBD1. The CDR3 runs to 15 residues. The junction had 10 bases not matched to a gene; V was cut back by 3 bases and J by 5 bases. The germline V gene has CDR1 SGHRS and CDR2 YFSETQ. The CDR3 loop is CASSSHRGLWTEAFF. The CDR3 DNA is TGCGCCAGCAGCTCCCACAGGGGATTGTGGACTGAAGCTTTCTTT.

This chain uses TRBV29-1 with TRBJ2-3; 7 bases align to TRBD1. The CDR3 contains 13 residues. Germline CDR1 and CDR2: SQVTM and ANQGSEA. With 6 bases clipped from V and 2 bases from J, the junction kept 5 bases outside the gene matches. The CDR3 loop is CSVPGQDTDTQYF. As DNA, the CDR3 is TGCAGCGTCCCCGGACAGGACACAGATACGCAGTATTTT.

The J gene is TRBJ2-1, the V gene TRBV14; D is unclear. The CDR3 is 16 residues long. Deletions cut 0 bases from V and 5 bases from J, with 14 bases between. Germline V gene sequence: CDR1 SGHDN, CDR2 FVKESK. The CDR3 DNA sequence: TGTGCCAGCAGCCAAGAAGGTGGGCAGATCAACAATGAGCAGTTCTTC. The encoded protein is CASSQEGGQINNEQFF.

The chain combines TRBV7-2 with TRBJ1-1, with TRBD1 as a possible D gene (5 bases). V lost 2 bases and J lost 11, with 15 bases in between. Per germline, CDR1 SGHTA and CDR2 FQGNSA. This CDR3 is built from 13 residues. The CDR3 nucleotides read TGTGCCAGCAGCTTACAGGGACCTGAGTCGGCTTTCTTT. It specifies CASSLQGPESAFF.

The chain uses TRBV12-3 or TRBV12-4 and TRBJ2-7, with D perhaps matching TRBD1 (6 bases). The CDR3 runs 14 residues. Trimming pared 5 bases from V and 1 base from J, leaving 12 bases between. The CDR3 spells CASSAGTPSYEQYF. Written as DNA, the CDR3 is TGTGCCAGCAGTGCCGGGACACCTTCCTACGAGCAGTACTTC.

The chain links TRBV6-5 to TRBJ1-1, with D tentatively TRBD1 (5 bases). CDR1 and CDR2 (germline): MNHEY, SVGAGI. This CDR3 has 13 residues. Trimming cost V 2 bases and J 3 bases, with 7 bases left between them. The CDR3: CASSYGQDTEAFF. The CDR3 DNA reads TGTGCCAGCAGTTACGGACAAGACACTGAAGCTTTCTTT.

The chain joins TRBV7-2 to TRBJ2-1; possible D gene TRBD2, 6 bases. The CDR3 extends over 18 amino acids. Per the germline V gene, CDR1 is SGHTA and CDR2 is FQGNSA. The V end lost 2 bases, the J end lost 0 bases, and 17 bases lay between the germline ends. The CDR3 protein is CASSLWLARRSSYNEQFF. The CDR3 DNA reads as TGTGCCAGCAGCTTATGGCTAGCGCGGAGGTCCTCCTACAATGAGCAGTTCTTC. The variable domain in full, completed from reference TRBV7-2 and TRBJ2-1, reads GAGVSQSPSNKVTEKGKDVELRCDPISGHTALYWYRQSLGQGLEFLIYFQGNSAPDKSGLPSDRFSAERTGGSVSTLTIQRTQQEDSAVYLCASSLWLARRSSYNEQFFGPGTRLTVL.

The rearrangement uses TRBV29-1 and TRBJ2-3; 7 nucleotides align to TRBD2. The CDR3 loop spans 16 amino acids. Germline assignment: CDR1 SQVTM and CDR2 ANQGSEA. The V gene end was trimmed by 0 bases and the J gene end by 9 bases; junction bases not matched to a gene: 15. The CDR3 sequence is CSVEDRGLAVGSTQYF. CDR3 in DNA: TGCAGCGTTGAAGATCGGGGCCTAGCGGTAGGCAGCACGCAGTATTTT.

This clonotype showed up just a few times. This chain uses TRBV15 with TRBJ2-7; possibly TRBD1 or TRBD2 for D (5 bases each). V lost 3 bases and J lost 4, with 16 bases in between. CDR3 length equals 15 residues. The germline gives CDR1 LNHNV, CDR2 YYDKDF (reference sequence). Here the CDR3 reads CATSSLPGRTYEQYF. The DNA of the CDR3 is TGTGCCACCAGCAGCTTACCGGGACGAACTTACGAGCAGTACTTC.

V and J are TRBV6-2 or TRBV6-3 and TRBJ2-7, with D uncertain. This CDR3 has 17 amino acids. CDR1 and CDR2 from the germline V gene are MNHEY and SVGEGT. Deletions cut 2 bases from V and 3 bases from J, with 20 bases between. The DNA of the CDR3 is TGTGCCAGCAGTTACCCCCGCGGTGGCCCTCGGGTCTACGAGCAGTACTTC. This sequence encodes CASSYPRGGPRVYEQYF.

This chain uses TRBV4-3 with TRBJ2-5; TRBD1 aligns across 7 bases. Losses at the gene ends were 0 bases for V and 4 bases for J; bases not matched to a gene: 5. This CDR3 contains 15 residues. Germline CDR1 reads LGHNA; CDR2 reads YSLEER. CDR3: CASSQEKGAGETQYF. The DNA of the CDR3 is TGCGCCAGCAGCCAAGAAAAGGGGGCCGGAGAGACCCAGTACTTC.

This clonotype was detected a few times. An end of the junction does not agree with germline; a read error may underlie this. V gene TRBV5-1 combines with J gene TRBJ2-7; D is tentatively TRBD1 or TRBD2 (6 bases each). Per germline, CDR1 SGHRS and CDR2 YFSETQ. The CDR3 spans 12 residues. The CDR3 sequence: CASSLGGAVGTF. The CDR3 nucleotides are TGCGCCAGCAGCTTGGGGGGGGCAGTCGGAACCTTC.